These 15 T cell receptor beta chains came from one sample sequenced in a study of T cells in Graves' hyperthyroidism and ophthalmopathy. RNA transcripts were the template for amplifying TCR beta CDR3 regions. HTBI primers were the set used in a first-round RT-PCR of the TCR CDR3. TCRdb called the multiplex PCR reads again in MiXCR, with one record for every CDR3 protein. The sample lists 550,000 to 600,000 distinct CDR3 sequences, about half seen once, with 15% to 20% in the top ten. The source material was peripheral blood or thyroid tissue (not recorded which). These receptors all come from an adult woman with Graves' disease, either hyperthyroidism or ophthalmopathy (not recorded which).

The CDR3 nucleotides are TGTGCCAGCACCCTGGGACAGACTAACACCGGGGAGCTGTTTTTT. Encoded protein: CASTLGQTNTGELFF. This chain uses TRBV12-3 or TRBV12-4 with TRBJ2-2; 7 nucleotides line up with TRBD1. CDR3 length equals 15 residues. Germline trimming cut 7 bases from V and 2 bases from J; bases unmatched to any gene: 7.

The chain is built from TRBV20-1 and TRBJ2-3, with D possibly being TRBD2 (5 bases). Trimming stripped 4 bases from V and 3 bases from J, with 11 bases between. The CDR3 spans 13 residues. CDR1 is DFQATT, CDR2 SNEGSKA, per germline (reference sequence). For the CDR3, the DNA is TGCAGTGCTAAAGGGAGCGAGACAGATACGCAGTATTTT. Encoded protein: CSAKGSETDTQYF.

The genes are TRBV18 and TRBJ2-5; maybe TRBD1 (6 bases). The V end lost 3 bases, the J end lost 3 bases, and 11 bases lay between the germline ends. There are 14 residues in the CDR3. CDR1 is KGHSH and CDR2 is LQKENI in the germline V gene. DNA of the CDR3: TGTGCCAGCTCACCCCCCGGGACAAAAGAGACCCAGTACTTC. Amino acid sequence: CASSPPGTKETQYF.

The rearrangement joins TRBV20-1 to TRBJ1-1; 8 bases map to TRBD1. The CDR3 covers 13 residues. The V gene end was trimmed by 6 bases and the J gene end by 1 base; junction bases not matched to a gene: 4. The germline V gene has CDR1 DFQATT and CDR2 SNEGSKA (reference sequence). DNA of the CDR3: TGCAGTGCGGGGACAGGCAGGAACACTGAAGCTTTCTTT. Encoded protein: CSAGTGRNTEAFF.

This sequence joins TRBV5-1 and TRBJ2-7; unclear D gene. The J call may be faulty, since TRBJ2-1 better matches the DNA end. Per the germline V gene, CDR1 is SGHRS and CDR2 is YFSETQ. The CDR3 has 12 amino acids. CDR3 DNA sequence: TGCGCCAGCAGCCCCTTGGGCCCCGAGCAGTTCTTC. Its translation is CASSPLGPEQFF.

This clonotype was counted at least ten times. The chain recombines TRBV9 with TRBJ2-7, with 10 bases matching TRBD1. Losses at the gene ends were 4 bases for V and 1 base for J; bases not matched to a gene: 5. The CDR3 consists of 15 residues. Germline CDR1 and CDR2: SGDLS and YYNGEE. CDR3 sequence reads: CASSPLGQGSYEQYF. CDR3 DNA sequence: TGTGCCAGCAGCCCTCTGGGACAGGGGTCCTACGAGCAGTACTTC. The entire variable domain, with the rest obtained from reference TRBV9 and TRBJ2-7, is as follows: DSGVTQTPKHLITATGQRVTLRCSPRSGDLSVYWYQQSLDQGLQFLIQYYNGEERAKGNILERFSAQQFPDLHSELNLSSLELGDSALYFCASSPLGQGSYEQYFGPGTRLTVT.

With respect to this clonotype: This may arise from a read error, as a much more abundant clone is one base away. The chain is built from TRBV2 and TRBJ2-2, with 13 bases lining up with TRBD2. The CDR3 runs 15 residues. V dropped 5 bases and J dropped 5; count of bases not matched to a gene: 2. Germline lookup yields CDR1 SNHLY and CDR2 FYNNEI. CDR3 loop: CASSRTSGGTGELFF. For the CDR3, the DNA is TGTGCCAGCAGTAGGACTAGCGGGGGAACCGGGGAGCTGTTTTTT.

In the case of this clonotype: Germline is not matched at one junction end, which may reflect a read error. The rearrangement joins TRBV6-5 to TRBJ1-4; D is unclear. The germline gives CDR1 MNHEY, CDR2 SVGAGI. The CDR3 covers 16 residues. The CDR3 loop reads CASSYSYSEINEKLLF. CDR3 bases: TGTGCCAGCAGTTACTCTTACAGCGAAATTAATGAAAAACTGCTTTTT.

This clonotype was counted at least ten times. The chain links TRBV12-5 to TRBJ1-1; D may be TRBD1 (5 bases). Germline CDR1 LGHNT, CDR2 FRNRAP. The CDR3 totals 16 residues. V lost 2 bases and J 11 bases, leaving 24 bases between the germline ends. The DNA for the CDR3 is TGTGCTAGTGGTTTGTTCCCCGGAGGGGTTGGAAGCGGTGCTTTCTTT. Translating gives CASGLFPGGVGSGAFF.

This rearrangement joins TRBV7-6 to TRBJ1-2; D ambiguous. CDR3 size: 14 residues. Per germline, CDR1 SGHVS and CDR2 FNYEAQ. Trimming stripped 1 base from V and 3 bases from J, with 9 bases between. The CDR3 loop is CASSLVSMDYGYTF. The CDR3 DNA is TGTGCCAGCAGCTTAGTGTCGATGGACTATGGCTACACCTTC.

The V gene is TRBV11-2, the J gene TRBJ2-7; tentatively, D is TRBD1 or TRBD2 (6 bases each). The CDR3 length is 15 residues. V was clipped by 1 base and J by 1 base, with 11 bases between them. CDR1 is SGHAT and CDR2 is FQNNGV in the germline V gene. CDR3 bases: TGTGCCAGCAGCTTAGTACGGGGGACATCCTACGAGCAGTACTTC. Translation gives CASSLVRGTSYEQYF.

The chain recombines TRBV7-8 with TRBJ2-5, with 12 bases identical to TRBD2. Unmatched junction bases numbered 4, after V lost 1 base and J lost 7 bases. The germline gives CDR1 SGHVS, CDR2 FQNEAQ. This CDR3 comprises 15 residues. The CDR3 here is CASSLGLAGGGTQYF. The DNA of the CDR3 is TGTGCCAGCAGCTTAGGCCTAGCGGGAGGGGGGACCCAGTACTTC.

For this clonotype: Just one base apart from a much larger clone, this may be a read error. The chain is built from TRBV7-2 and TRBJ1-5; tentatively, D is TRBD1 (6 bases). Germline values: CDR1 SGHTA, CDR2 FQGNSA. V shed 7 bases and J shed 7 bases, with 17 bases lying between them. This CDR3 has 14 amino acids. CDR3 coding DNA: TGTGCCAGCAATGAACTAGGGGGGCGCCAGCCCCAGCATTTT. Translated, it gives CASNELGGRQPQHF.

This rearrangement joins TRBV7-2 to TRBJ2-6; 9 bases are shared with TRBD1. The V segment lost 5 bases and the J segment 2 bases; nucleotides outside the gene matches: 7. The CDR3 is 17 amino acids. In germline, CDR1 is SGHTA, CDR2 FQGNSA. The CDR3 bases are TGTGCCAGCAGCCTTGGACAGGGGTGGGCTGGGGCCAACGTCCTGACTTTC. Protein product: CASSLGQGWAGANVLTF.

This clonotype was found a few times. This sequence joins TRBV7-3 and TRBJ2-1, with a possible D match to TRBD2 (6 bases). This CDR3 is 13 amino acids long. From germline, CDR1 is SGHTA and CDR2 FQGTGA. V gave up 6 bases and J gave up 9 bases, with 15 bases separating them. In nucleotides, the CDR3 is TGTGCCAGCAGTTCCCTTCTAGCGAGTGAGCAGTTCTTC. It yields the protein CASSSLLASEQFF. Full variable domain (outside the CDR3, taken from reference TRBV7-3 and TRBJ2-1): GAGVSQTPSNKVTEKGKYVELRCDPISGHTALYWYRQSLGQGPEFLIYFQGTGAADDSGLPNDRFFAVRPEGSVSTLKIQRTERGDSAVYLCASSSLLASEQFFGPGTRLTVL.